Shown below are 31 T cell receptor beta chains from a single sample sequenced in a study of yellow fever vaccine responses in identical twins. One entry per CDR3 protein, called by TCRdb with MiXCR from the RT-PCR reads. The sample has just under 3,500 distinct CDR3 sequences; around 85% are singletons. This material consisted of T cells from blood (PBMCs), unsorted or a sorted subset (not recorded which), taken before or after yellow fever vaccination (not recorded which). The source is a woman under 30 who received the yellow fever vaccine.

Of note for this clonotype: Sequence at one end of the junction differs from germline and may be a read error. The chain couples TRBV28 to TRBJ2-5, with D maybe TRBD1 (6 bases). Germline V gene sequence: CDR1 MDHEN, CDR2 SYDVKM. This CDR3 spans 14 amino acids. The CDR3 is CASSSGTLQGTQYF. CDR3 coding DNA: TGTGCCAGCAGTTCCGGGACACTCCAAGGGACCCAGTACTTC.

This clonotype was seen only once. The chain is built from TRBV24-1 and TRBJ1-2; no clear D. Germline V lookup: CDR1 KGHDR, CDR2 SFDVKD. V was pared by 4 bases and J by 5 bases, with 4 bases between. The CDR3 runs 11 residues. CDR3 sequence reads: CATSDAYGYTF. DNA for the CDR3: TGTGCCACCAGTGACGCATATGGCTACACCTTC.

The J gene is TRBJ2-1, the V gene TRBV7-9; D ambiguous. CDR1 SEHNR and CDR2 FQNEAQ come from the germline V gene (reference sequence). Trimming took off 4 bases at V and 4 bases at J, with 8 bases between the two ends. There are 13 residues in the CDR3. CDR3 loop: CASSYNSYNEQFF. CDR3 bases: TGTGCCAGCAGCTATAACAGTTACAATGAGCAGTTCTTC.

V gene TRBV5-1 combines with J gene TRBJ1-5; 10 nucleotides line up with TRBD1. Trimming removed 4 bases from V and 5 bases from J; junction bases left unmatched: 6. This CDR3 spans 15 amino acids. Per the germline V gene, CDR1 is SGHRS and CDR2 is YFSETQ. Here the CDR3 DNA reads TGCGCCAGCAGCCGGACAGGACAGGGGGATCAGCCCCAGCATTTT. Encoded protein: CASSRTGQGDQPQHF.

The chain employs TRBV5-1 and TRBJ2-3; D not resolved. The CDR3 totals 15 residues. The germline CDR1 and CDR2 sequences are SGHRS and YFSETQ. V was shortened by 2 bases and J by 3 bases, with 13 bases between the two germline ends. The CDR3: CASSLGVVTTDTQYF. CDR3 sequence (DNA): TGCGCCAGCAGCTTAGGAGTCGTGACGACAGATACGCAGTATTTT.

CDR3 nucleotides: TGCAGTGCCAACTGGGACTCCCTCTCCTACAATGAGCAGTTCTTC. Protein: CSANWDSLSYNEQFF. The chain couples TRBV20-1 to TRBJ2-1; D is perhaps TRBD2 (6 bases). Trimming shortened V by 6 bases and J by 0 bases, and 15 bases separated the two germline ends. This CDR3 is built from 15 residues. Per the germline V gene, CDR1 is DFQATT and CDR2 is SNEGSKA (reference sequence).

V gene TRBV12-3 or TRBV12-4 combines with J gene TRBJ2-1; the D call may be TRBD1 or TRBD2 (5 bases each). This CDR3 region has 12 residues. Trimming pared 3 bases from V and 8 bases from J, leaving 8 bases between. The CDR3 is CASSLGDDEQFF. The CDR3 DNA follows: TGTGCCAGCAGTTTGGGGGACGATGAGCAGTTCTTC.

The rearrangement joins TRBV14 to TRBJ2-7; D remains ambiguous. The CDR3 has 15 residues. V was clipped by 1 base and J by 0 bases, with 10 bases between them. Germline CDR1 reads SGHDN; CDR2 reads FVKESK. The CDR3 coding sequence is TGTGCCAGCAGCCAAGGGCAGGCAGCCTCCTACGAGCAGTACTTC. The encoded protein is CASSQGQAASYEQYF.

Only one count was recorded for this clonotype. This chain links TRBV29-1 with TRBJ2-1; the match to TRBD1 covers 8 bases. The CDR3 has 13 residues. CDR1 and CDR2 (germline): SQVTM, ANQGSEA. Trimming cost V 5 bases and J 5 bases; bases outside gene matches: 5. The CDR3 nucleotides are TGCAGCGTTAGGACAGGGAGAAACAATGAGCAGTTCTTC. Amino acid sequence: CSVRTGRNNEQFF.

Details on this clonotype: Because it lacks the conserved phenylalanine or tryptophan at the end, this CDR3 is likely a read error. This sequence joins TRBV5-1 and TRBJ2-3, with a tentative D call TRBD2 (5 bases). V was trimmed by 2 bases and J by 3 bases, leaving 19 bases between them. This CDR3 is 17 amino acids long. Germline V gene data show CDR1 as SGHRS and CDR2 as YFSETQ. The CDR3: CASSLISPLAGTDTQYI. In DNA, the CDR3 is TGCGCCAGCAGCTTAATTTCTCCGCTAGCCGGGACAGATACGCAGTATATT.

J is TRBJ2-7 and V is TRBV5-1; perhaps TRBD1 as D (6 bases). Germline V CDR1 and CDR2: SGHRS, YFSETQ. This CDR3 has 14 residues. Trimming stripped 4 bases from V and 3 bases from J, with 14 bases between. The CDR3 loop reads CASSTFGGVYEQYF. As DNA, the CDR3 is TGCGCCAGCAGCACGTTTGGGGGCGTCTACGAGCAGTACTTC. The whole variable domain, filled in from reference TRBV5-1 and TRBJ2-7, reads KAGVTQTPRYLIKTRGQQVTLSCSPISGHRSVSWYQQTPGQGLQFLFEYFSETQRNKGNFPGRFSGRQFSNSRSEMNVSTLELGDSALYLCASSTFGGVYEQYFGPGTRLTVT.

The J gene is TRBJ2-2, the V gene TRBV25-1, with 10 bases identical to TRBD1. The CDR3 runs 15 residues. Germline assignment: CDR1 MGHDK and CDR2 SYGVNS. V lost 5 bases and J lost 4; bases outside the gene matches: 4. CDR3 bases: TGTGCCAGCAGTCCCCGGACAGGGGGCACCGGGGAGCTGTTTTTT. It translates to CASSPRTGGTGELFF.

This CDR3 is CSVQGAGAEQYF. CDR3 in DNA: TGCAGCGTTCAGGGAGCAGGAGCCGAGCAGTATTTT. This chain connects TRBV29-1 to TRBJ2-3; D tentatively fits TRBD1 or TRBD2 (5 bases each). This CDR3 has 12 residues. The germline gives CDR1 SQVTM, CDR2 ANQGSEA. The germline V and J ends were trimmed by 5 bases and 11 bases, with 17 bases remaining between them.

Worth noting for this clonotype: One end of the junction fails to match germline, which may point to a read error. The chain has TRBV7-7 and TRBJ1-6; TRBD1 is a possible D gene (6 bases). This CDR3 is built from 16 residues. Per germline, CDR1 SSHAT and CDR2 FNYEAQ (reference sequence). CDR3 amino acids: CASSSYRVSYNSPLHF. CDR3 in DNA: TGTGCTAGCAGCTCCTACAGGGTATCCTATAATTCACCCCTCCACTTT.

The rearrangement joins TRBV7-9 to TRBJ2-5, with TRBD2 matching over 12 bases. The CDR3 loop spans 14 amino acids. V trimming: 6 bases; J trimming: 2 bases; junction bases outside the gene matches: 1. Germline lookup yields CDR1 SEHNR and CDR2 FQNEAQ (reference sequence). Here the CDR3 reads CASRLAGGQETQYF. CDR3 nucleotides: TGTGCCAGCAGACTAGCGGGGGGACAAGAGACCCAGTACTTC.

The chain combines TRBV12-3 or TRBV12-4 with TRBJ2-5; 8 bases agree with TRBD2. The J segment lost 3 bases and the V segment lost 1 base, leaving 4 bases of the junction unmatched. CDR3 length: 15 amino acids. CDR3 sequence reads: CASSLGLAGKETQYF. In DNA, the CDR3 is TGTGCCAGCAGTTTAGGGCTAGCGGGCAAAGAGACCCAGTACTTC.

The genes are TRBV5-1 and TRBJ2-2, with TRBD1 as a possible D gene (6 bases). With 0 bases removed from V and 0 bases from J, the gap between germline ends came to 12 bases. The CDR3 runs 17 residues. Germline V gene sequence: CDR1 SGHRS, CDR2 YFSETQ. This chain's CDR3 is CASSLDLQGTNTGELFF. The CDR3 DNA sequence: TGCGCCAGCAGCTTGGATTTGCAGGGGACGAACACCGGGGAGCTGTTTTTT.

The chain couples TRBV7-3 to TRBJ2-3, with TRBD2 as a possible D gene (5 bases). Germline-derived CDR1 and CDR2 are SGHTA and FQGTGA. The V end was cut by 5 bases, the J end by 7 bases, with 13 bases between. This CDR3 region has 13 residues. As DNA, the CDR3 is TGTGCCAGCAGCCTCGCTCCCGGGAATACGCAGTATTTT. It yields the protein CASSLAPGNTQYF.

The chain links TRBV29-1 to TRBJ2-7; tentatively, D is TRBD2 (6 bases). The ends were cut back, 6 bases at V and 0 bases at J, with 12 bases in the middle. CDR1 SQVTM and CDR2 ANQGSEA come from the germline V gene. The CDR3 is 13 residues long. The CDR3 reads CSVDSSDSYEQYF. CDR3 DNA: TGCAGCGTCGACTCTAGCGACTCCTACGAGCAGTACTTC.

The CDR3 here is CASSADSASYEQYF. The CDR3 DNA is TGTGCCAGCTCGGCCGACAGCGCCTCCTACGAGCAGTACTTC. The rearrangement joins TRBV18 to TRBJ2-7, with a tentative D call TRBD1 (5 bases). The CDR3 runs to 14 residues. V lost 6 bases to trimming and J lost 0 bases, with 12 bases between them. The germline V gene encodes CDR1 KGHSH and CDR2 LQKENI.

This clonotype is a singleton in its sample. The rearrangement uses TRBV4-3 and TRBJ2-1; 7 bases are shared with TRBD2. The junction had 8 bases not matched to a gene; V was cut back by 3 bases and J by 6 bases. Germline CDR1 reads LGHNA; CDR2 reads YSLEER. The CDR3 spans 15 residues. The CDR3 spells CASSHPSRGVNEQFF. The CDR3 DNA sequence: TGCGCCAGCAGCCACCCAAGCCGGGGGGTCAATGAGCAGTTCTTC.

The rearrangement links TRBV6-5 to TRBJ1-1; D remains unclear. The CDR3 contains 14 residues. The germline gives CDR1 MNHEY, CDR2 SVGAGI. Trimming stripped 2 bases from V and 1 base from J, with 8 bases between. The CDR3 region is CASSYQPPNTEAFF. As DNA, the CDR3 is TGTGCCAGCAGTTACCAGCCGCCGAACACTGAAGCTTTCTTT.

CDR3 bases: TGTGCCAGCTCCCTCCCTACGGGTGTATCCTACGAGCAGTACTTC. It specifies CASSLPTGVSYEQYF. The gene calls are TRBV18 and TRBJ2-7, with unresolved D. CDR1 and CDR2 (germline): KGHSH, LQKENI. This CDR3 contains 15 residues. The ends were cut back, 6 bases at V and 1 base at J, with 16 bases in the middle. Full variable domain (outside the CDR3, taken from reference TRBV18 and TRBJ2-7): NAGVMQNPRHLVRRRGQEARLRCSPMKGHSHVYWYRQLPEEGLKFMVYLQKENIIDESGMPKERFSAEFPKEGPSILRIQQVVRGDSAAYFCASSLPTGVSYEQYFGPGTRLTVT.

The J gene is TRBJ2-1, the V gene TRBV15; tentatively, D is TRBD2 (7 bases). The CDR3 consists of 16 residues. V was shortened by 3 bases and J by 5 bases, with 17 bases between the two germline ends. Germline CDR1 LNHNV, CDR2 YYDKDF (reference sequence). For the CDR3, the DNA is TGTGCCACCAGCAGGATGGGGGCGGGAGCGAACAATGAGCAGTTCTTC. Protein sequence: CATSRMGAGANNEQFF.

This chain links TRBV7-2 with TRBJ2-3, with D uncertain. V was clipped by 5 bases and J by 4 bases, with 13 bases between them. Looked up from germline, CDR1 is SGHTA and CDR2 is FQGNSA. The CDR3 loop spans 14 amino acids. The CDR3 sequence: CASSPLDVPDTQYF. The CDR3 DNA reads TGTGCCAGCAGCCCCCTAGATGTCCCAGATACGCAGTATTTT.

This clonotype was observed once. This chain joins TRBV20-1 and TRBJ1-4, with D unresolved. Germline-derived CDR1 and CDR2 are DFQATT and SNEGSKA (reference sequence). The CDR3 has 14 residues. The V and J ends lost 5 bases and 3 bases respectively, with 13 bases between them. Here the CDR3 DNA reads TGCAGTGCTTTACCGGGCCTCCCTAATGAAAAACTGTTTTTT. Protein product: CSALPGLPNEKLFF.

The CDR3 DNA follows: TGTGCCACCAGTGATCCTGACAGGGCCCAGCCCCAGCATTTT. Translation gives CATSDPDRAQPQHF. This rearrangement joins TRBV24-1 to TRBJ1-5; 7 positions match TRBD1. Germline CDR1 KGHDR, CDR2 SFDVKD. There are 14 residues in the CDR3. J lost 7 bases, V lost 3 bases, and 5 bases had no gene match.

The V gene is TRBV18, the J gene TRBJ1-4; 8 bases map to TRBD1. The CDR3 spans 13 residues. Germline CDR1 reads KGHSH; CDR2 reads LQKENI. J gave up 8 bases and V 3 bases, and 2 bases lay outside the gene matches. In nucleotides, the CDR3 is TGTGCCAGCTCACCGGACAGGGAAGAAAAACTGTTTTTT. Translated: CASSPDREEKLFF.

The chain has TRBV2 and TRBJ2-7; D is unresolved. Germline V CDR1 and CDR2: SNHLY, FYNNEI. V was pared by 2 bases and J by 3 bases, with 5 bases between. This CDR3 has 12 amino acids. The CDR3 region has the DNA TGTGCCAGCAGTGAATGGGGCTACGAGCAGTACTTC. This sequence encodes CASSEWGYEQYF.

The rearrangement uses TRBV20-1 and TRBJ1-5; the match to TRBD1 covers 10 bases. The CDR3 covers 16 residues. Germline V gene lookup returns CDR1 DFQATT and CDR2 SNEGSKA (reference sequence). V was pared by 6 bases and J by 1 base, with 9 bases of the junction left unmatched. Written as DNA, the CDR3 is TGCAGTGCAGTACCGGGACAGGGGCGAAGCAATCAGCCCCAGCATTTT. Protein product: CSAVPGQGRSNQPQHF.

This sequence joins TRBV10-3 and TRBJ2-7, with D uncertain. CDR3 size: 14 residues. Trimming stripped 6 bases from V and 0 bases from J, with 12 bases between. Germline V gives CDR1 ENHRY, CDR2 SYGVKD. The CDR3 sequence is CAISPNAFSYEQYF. DNA of the CDR3: TGTGCCATCAGCCCTAACGCCTTCTCCTACGAGCAGTACTTC.